A few counts support the clone carrying this T cell receptor beta chain. Its antigen is not identified. A much larger clone lies a single base off, so this may be a read error. The data were obtained in a study of CD8+CD57+ T cells in acquired aplastic anemia. At the level of the study: Sorted CD4+ and CD8+ cells yielded DNA averaging about 3.2 ug. Healthy donors gave roughly 9.9 million reads on average for CD4+ cells.

The germline CDR1 and CDR2 sequences are PRHDT and FYEKMQ (reference sequence). The V end was cut by 5 bases, the J end by 2 bases, with 20 bases between. This CDR3 contains 17 residues. TCR beta VDJ combinations and CDR3 sequences were profiled from genomic DNA. TCRdb re-derived calls from the reads in MiXCR, one entry per CDR3 protein. Here the sample spans roughly 61,000 distinct CDR3 sequences, about 56% being singletons. Findings and limits, study-wide: Between patients and controls, some 31 CD8+ CDR3 sequences were found in common. Levels of CD8+ Simpson's diversity were not significantly distinct in patients versus controls.

The source of this sequence is a human donor in good health, serving as a control. The specimen sequenced was sorted CD4+, CD8+, or CD8+CD57+ T cells (not recorded which) from PBMCs. The J gene is TRBJ2-3, the V gene TRBV13; no definite D call. The CDR3 loop reads CASSRTAMGAPTDTQYF. CDR3 nucleotide sequence: TGTGCCAGCAGCCGGACGGCGATGGGTGCCCCCACAGATACGCAGTATTTT.